The rows below give T cell receptor beta chains drawn from one sample of a study of blood T cell repertoires in COVID-19. Here immunoSEQ multiplex PCR was the method, and the copy in TCRdb shows in-frame clones only, minus some. The sample includes fewer than 110,000 clones, around 89% of them seen just once. Sequencing input: peripheral blood. Receptors were obtained from a man aged 50-59 years with active or convalescent COVID-19. The CDR3 runs from the conserved cysteine through the conserved F or W. A D gene is named only where the DNA matches it firmly. The size of a clone is reported for some rows only, either as once, few or many, or as a class for expanded clones.

D gene,V gene,clone size,J gene,CDR3 protein,CDR3 DNA
NA,TRBV3-1/TRBV3-2,NA,TRBJ1-1,CASSQRDRNTEAFF,TGTGCCAGCAGCCAACGGGATCGGAACACTGAAGCTTTCTTT
TRBD1,TRBV7-2,NA,TRBJ2-7,CASSFRDRGGEQYF,TGTGCCAGCAGCTTCCGGGACAGGGGGGGCGAGCAGTACTTC
TRBD1,TRBV28,NA,TRBJ1-6,CASSRDRGNSPLHF,TGTGCCAGCAGCCGGGACAGGGGAAATTCACCCCTCCACTTT
NA,TRBV20-1,NA,TRBJ2-4,CSASKGPGALAKNIQYF,TGCAGTGCTAGTAAGGGCCCAGGGGCCCTTGCCAAAAACATTCAGTACTTC
TRBD1,TRBV3-1/TRBV3-2,NA,TRBJ1-2,CASSPTRTGYGYTF,TGTGCCAGCAGCCCCACCAGGACAGGGTATGGCTACACCTTC
NA,TRBV12-3/TRBV12-4,NA,TRBJ2-7,CASSWGAWQYF,TGTGCCAGCAGTTGGGGAGCTTGGCAGTACTTC
NA,TRBV19,NA,TRBJ2-7,CASTKTQDSYEQYF,TGTGCCAGTACGAAGACTCAAGACTCCTACGAGCAGTACTTC
NA,TRBV19,NA,TRBJ1-2,CASTGGNYGYTF,TGTGCCAGTACCGGGGGTAACTATGGCTACACCTTC
TRBD2,TRBV28,once,TRBJ2-3,CASSLIPPSGINLPPFTDTQYF,TGTGCCAGCAGTTTAATCCCACCCAGCGGGATCAACCTGCCCCCATTCACAGATACGCAGTATTTT
TRBD2,TRBV28,NA,TRBJ2-4,CASSFFGSGNKNIQYF,TGTGCCAGCAGTTTTTTTGGTAGCGGGAACAAAAACATTCAGTACTTC
NA,TRBV5-1,NA,TRBJ1-1,CASMLDFNTEAFF,TGCGCCAGCATGTTAGACTTTAACACTGAAGCTTTCTTT
TRBD2,TRBV5-1,NA,TRBJ2-3,CASSTGLAGADTQYF,TGCGCCAGCAGCACGGGACTAGCGGGAGCAGATACGCAGTATTTT
NA,TRBV7-9,NA,TRBJ2-7,CASSFGTTYEQYF,TGTGCCAGCAGCTTTGGGACAACCTACGAGCAGTACTTC
NA,TRBV6-5,NA,TRBJ1-2,CASEGINGYTF,TGTGCCAGTGAGGGTATCAATGGCTACACCTTC
NA,TRBV21-1,NA,TRBJ1-4,CASSKGQGVVTNEKLFF,TGTGCCAGCAGCAAAGGACAGGGTGTTGTAACTAATGAAAAACTGTTTTTT
NA,TRBV29-1,NA,TRBJ1-2,CSVDPGLSLNYGYTF,TGCAGCGTTGACCCGGGTCTCTCTCTTAACTATGGCTACACCTTC
TRBD1,TRBV28,NA,TRBJ1-2,CASSLRTGGAGGYTF,TGTGCCAGCAGTTTAAGGACAGGGGGCGCAGGTGGCTACACCTTC
NA,TRBV5-1,NA,TRBJ2-2,CASSLDPTGTGELFF,TGCGCCAGCAGCTTGGACCCAACAGGGACCGGGGAGCTGTTTTTT
TRBD1,TRBV9,NA,TRBJ2-1,CASSSPSGTGPYNEQFF,TGTGCCAGCAGCTCTCCCTCCGGGACAGGGCCCTACAATGAGCAGTTCTTC
NA,TRBV6-2/TRBV6-3,NA,TRBJ2-6,CASSLTGSGANVLTF,TGTGCCAGCAGCTTAACAGGGTCGGGGGCCAACGTCCTGACTTTC
NA,TRBV5-1,NA,TRBJ2-1,CASSLVGGSYNEQFF,TGCGCCAGCAGCTTGGTAGGGGGCTCCTACAATGAGCAGTTCTTC
NA,TRBV5-5,NA,TRBJ2-2,CASSLVPGGGNTGELFF,TGTGCCAGCAGCTTGGTCCCAGGGGGAGGGAACACCGGGGAGCTGTTTTTT
NA,TRBV6-1,NA,TRBJ2-7,CASSEGWGPYEQYF,TGTGCCAGCAGTGAAGGGTGGGGGCCCTACGAGCAGTACTTC
NA,TRBV6-6,NA,TRBJ2-1,CASRLREKGYNEQFF,TGTGCCAGCAGGCTCCGGGAAAAGGGCTACAATGAGCAGTTCTTC
TRBD2,TRBV6-1,few,TRBJ2-7,CASSEQLAEGYEQYF,TGTGCCAGCAGTGAACAACTAGCGGAGGGGTACGAGCAGTACTTC
TRBD1,TRBV19,NA,TRBJ1-5,CASSGQGGNQPQHF,TGTGCCAGTAGTGGGCAGGGGGGTAATCAGCCCCAGCATTTT
TRBD2,TRBV5-4,NA,TRBJ2-2,CASSDTSGRALVTGELFF,TGTGCCAGCAGCGATACTAGCGGGAGGGCCCTCGTCACCGGGGAGCTGTTTTTT
NA,TRBV7-2,NA,TRBJ1-4,CASSPGSSNEKLFF,TGTGCCAGCAGCCCGGGGAGTTCTAATGAAAAACTGTTTTTT